These T cell receptor beta chains were read from a single sample in a study of shared clonotypes between healthy human individuals. Libraries were prepared by immunoSEQ multiplex PCR; TCRdb keeps only in-frame clonotypes and omits some of them. The table lists 2,100,000 or so clones, under 97% of them singletons, with around 0.13% in the top ten. Sequenced: naive CD4+ T cells sorted from blood. The receptors were gathered from a man aged 18 to 30 in good health. The CDR3 runs from the conserved cysteine through the conserved F or W. The D gene is left open where the match is weak. Only part of the rows carry a size: once, few, many, or a class if the clone is expanded.

D: -
V: TRBV11-2
size: -
J: TRBJ2-7
length: 13
DNA: TGTGCCAGCACCCCGGAGGGGGTCTACGAGCAGTACTTC
CDR3: CASTPEGVYEQYF

D: -
V: TRBV20-1
size: -
J: TRBJ2-7
length: 11
DNA: TGCAGTGCTAGAGTCCACTACGAGCAGTACTTC
CDR3: CSARVHYEQYF

D: -
V: TRBV9
size: -
J: TRBJ1-3
length: 17
DNA: TGTGCCAGCAGCGTAGGTTTACGTCTGTCCTCTGGAAACACCATATATTTT
CDR3: CASSVGLRLSSGNTIYF

D: -
V: TRBV7-8
size: -
J: TRBJ1-5
length: 13
DNA: TGTGCCAGCAGCTTCGATAGCAATCAGCCCCAGCATTTT
CDR3: CASSFDSNQPQHF

D: -
V: TRBV2
size: -
J: TRBJ2-2
length: 14
DNA: TGTGCCAGCACGGCAGGGATTGACACCGGGGAGCTGTTTTTT
CDR3: CASTAGIDTGELFF

D: -
V: TRBV11-3
size: -
J: TRBJ2-3
length: 13
DNA: TGTGCCAGCAGGGACAGCATCACAGATACGCAGTATTTT
CDR3: CASRDSITDTQYF

D: TRBD1
V: TRBV18
size: -
J: TRBJ1-1
length: 15
DNA: TGTGCCAGCCAGGGGGTTAGACAGGGATTGCCTGAAGCTTTCTTT
CDR3: CASQGVRQGLPEAFF

D: -
V: TRBV6-5
size: -
J: TRBJ1-4
length: 14
DNA: TGTGCCAGCAGTTCATACATAGGGAATGAAAAACTGTTTTTT
CDR3: CASSSYIGNEKLFF

D: -
V: TRBV6-6
size: once
J: TRBJ1-6
length: 14
DNA: TGTGCCAGCAGTCCCGCCAGGGACCGGGCACCCCTCCACTTT
CDR3: CASSPARDRAPLHF

D: -
V: TRBV9
size: -
J: TRBJ2-3
length: 16
DNA: TGTGCCAGCAGCGTTGGACTTACCTACACCACAGATACGCAGTATTTT
CDR3: CASSVGLTYTTDTQYF

D: -
V: TRBV6-1
size: few
J: TRBJ2-7
length: 14
DNA: TGTGCCAGCAGTGAAGTCCCAGGTACCTACGAGCAGTACTTC
CDR3: CASSEVPGTYEQYF

D: -
V: TRBV6-5
size: -
J: TRBJ2-7
length: 11
DNA: TGTGCCAGCCGGAGGGGCCACGAGCAGTACTTC
CDR3: CASRRGHEQYF

D: TRBD1
V: TRBV7-2
size: -
J: TRBJ1-4
length: 12
DNA: TGTGCCACGCAGGGGGGGAATGAAAAACTGTTTTTT
CDR3: CATQGGNEKLFF

D: TRBD1
V: TRBV28
size: -
J: TRBJ1-6
length: 15
DNA: TGTGCCAGCAGTTTATCCGGGACAGGGACCTCACCCCTCCACTTT
CDR3: CASSLSGTGTSPLHF

D: -
V: TRBV7-9
size: -
J: TRBJ2-2
length: 15
DNA: TGTGCCAGCAGCTCAAGGGGGGGAAACACCGGGGAGCTGTTTTTT
CDR3: CASSSRGGNTGELFF

D: -
V: TRBV11-2
size: -
J: TRBJ2-1
length: 14
DNA: TGTGCCAGCACCCTGTCCGGGACTCTCAATGAGCAGTTCTTC
CDR3: CASTLSGTLNEQFF

D: TRBD1
V: TRBV5-8
size: once
J: TRBJ2-7
length: 13
DNA: TGTGCCAGCAGCTGGGGACAGACCTACGAGCAGTACTTC
CDR3: CASSWGQTYEQYF

D: TRBD1
V: TRBV19
size: -
J: TRBJ1-1
length: 14
DNA: TGTGCCAGCCTTCGCGGACAGGGGAGCACTGAAGCTTTCTTT
CDR3: CASLRGQGSTEAFF

D: -
V: TRBV30
size: -
J: TRBJ1-1
length: 13
DNA: TGTGCCTGGAGCGGGGGCCTAGGGGCTGAAGCTTTCTTT
CDR3: CAWSGGLGAEAFF

D: TRBD2
V: TRBV14
size: -
J: TRBJ2-7
length: 15
DNA: TGTGCCAGCAGCCAAGGCGGCAGCGGGACCTACGAGCAGTACTTC
CDR3: CASSQGGSGTYEQYF

D: TRBD1
V: TRBV7-9
size: -
J: TRBJ1-2
length: 13
DNA: TGTGCCAGCAGCTTTAGGGACAGCCAGGGCTACACCTTC
CDR3: CASSFRDSQGYTF

D: -
V: TRBV28
size: -
J: TRBJ1-4
length: 14
DNA: TGTGCCAGCAATCCGGGAGGGGCAGGTGAAAAACTGTTTTTT
CDR3: CASNPGGAGEKLFF

D: TRBD1
V: TRBV2
size: -
J: TRBJ2-5
length: 16
DNA: TGTGCCAGCAGTCCTCTCTCGACAGGGACCAAAGAGACCCAGTACTTC
CDR3: CASSPLSTGTKETQYF

D: -
V: TRBV28
size: -
J: TRBJ1-5
length: 14
DNA: TGTGCCAGCACCAAGGGGGGTACCCCCCAGCCCCAGCATTTT
CDR3: CASTKGGTPQPQHF